This T cell receptor beta chain was observed in a study of PD-L1 blockade in urothelial cancer. Whole-study context: Treatment start was followed by blood analysis at 3 weeks (second dose) and again at 6 weeks. Specimens of blood held a median count of approximately 150,000 T cells.

Libraries were prepared by immunoSEQ multiplex PCR; TCRdb keeps only in-frame clonotypes and omits some of them. The sample holds about 63,000 clones, roughly 79% seen once. Noted time point: pretreatment peripheral blood. The germline gives CDR1 SGHAT, CDR2 FQNNGV. This CDR3 region has 16 residues. Trimming took 5 bases from V and 6 from J, leaving 20 bases between them. The rearrangement joins TRBV11-2 to TRBJ2-1; D is perhaps TRBD2 (6 bases). This sample comprised PBMCs, obtained around atezolizumab (anti-PD-L1) treatment. This sequence originates from a man between 65 and 85 years old with urothelial cancer. CDR3 loop: CASSELSGGPPNEQFF. Written as DNA, the CDR3 is TGTGCCAGCAGCGAACTTAGCGGCGGTCCCCCCAATGAGCAGTTCTTC.